This T cell receptor (beta chain) derives from a study of blood T cells in healthy people across ages. This clonotype came up once. A second about 7 to 11 cycle PCR used barcoded and J-beta primers. MiXCR, applied by TCRdb to the 5' RACE reads, yields one record per CDR3 protein. Of around 1,800,000 distinct CDR3 sequences listed, around 42% are singletons. The sequencing input was blood. This TCR was sampled from a human donor in good health.

The CDR3 nucleotides read TGTGCCATCAGTGACACCGGACAGCCCGGCGACTACGAGCAGTACTTC. It translates to CAISDTGQPGDYEQYF. This rearrangement joins TRBV10-3 to TRBJ2-5; D possibly corresponds to TRBD1 (6 bases). The better agreement between TRBJ2-7 and the DNA end casts doubt on the J call. Germline CDR1 and CDR2: ENHRY and SYGVKD. The CDR3 length is 16 residues.